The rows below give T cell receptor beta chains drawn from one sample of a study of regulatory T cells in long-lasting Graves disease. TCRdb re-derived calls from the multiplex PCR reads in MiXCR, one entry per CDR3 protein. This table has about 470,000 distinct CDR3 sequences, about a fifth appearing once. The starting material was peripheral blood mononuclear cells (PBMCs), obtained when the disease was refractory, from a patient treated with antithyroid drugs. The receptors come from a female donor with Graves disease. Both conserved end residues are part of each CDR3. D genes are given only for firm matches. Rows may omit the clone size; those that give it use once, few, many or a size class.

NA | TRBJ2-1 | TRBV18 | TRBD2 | CASSPMREYNEQFF | TGTGCCAGCTCACCAATGCGGGAGTACAATGAGCAGTTCTTC
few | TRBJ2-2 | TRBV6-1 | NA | CASSVPGTGELFF | TGTGCCAGCAGTGTCCCGGGCACCGGGGAGCTGTTTTTT
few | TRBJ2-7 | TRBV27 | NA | CASSPRSTYEQYF | TGTGCCAGCAGTCCACGGTCTACCTACGAGCAGTACTTC
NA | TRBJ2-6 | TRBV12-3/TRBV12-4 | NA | CASASFGANVLTF | TGTGCCAGCGCCTCCTTTGGGGCCAACGTCCTGACTTTC
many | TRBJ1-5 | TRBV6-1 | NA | CATRSSNQPQHF | TGTGCCACCCGGTCGAGCAATCAGCCCCAGCATTTT
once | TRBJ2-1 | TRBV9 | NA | CASSIRDTPYNEQFF | TGTGCCAGCAGCATCCGGGACACTCCCTACAATGAGCAGTTCTTC
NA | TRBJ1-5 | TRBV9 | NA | CASSVGYGIGQPQHF | TGTGCCAGCAGCGTGGGGTATGGGATCGGTCAGCCCCAGCATTTT
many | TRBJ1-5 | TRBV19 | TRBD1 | CASSITGGGNQPQHF | TGTGCCAGTAGTATTACAGGGGGGGGCAATCAGCCCCAGCATTTT
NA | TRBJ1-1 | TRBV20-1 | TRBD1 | CSALQGARPNGEAFF | TGCAGTGCTTTACAGGGGGCGCGCCCAAATGGTGAAGCTTTCTTT
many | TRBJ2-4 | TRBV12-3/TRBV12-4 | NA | CASRISGQLDIQYF | TGTGCCAGCAGGATAAGCGGACAGCTTGACATTCAGTACTTC
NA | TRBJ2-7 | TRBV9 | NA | CASSQRASAIYEQYF | TGTGCCAGCAGCCAGAGGGCTAGCGCAATCTACGAGCAGTACTTC
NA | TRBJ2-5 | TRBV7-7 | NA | CASSHRYTRERETQYF | TGTGCTAGCAGCCACCGGTATACTAGGGAGAGGGAGACCCAGTACTTC
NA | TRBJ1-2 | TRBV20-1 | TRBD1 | CSANGREGQGGGYTF | TGCAGTGCTAATGGCCGGGAGGGACAGGGGGGTGGCTACACCTTC
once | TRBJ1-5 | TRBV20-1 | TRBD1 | CSASIDRVQPQHF | TGCAGTGCTAGTATTGACAGGGTCCAGCCCCAGCATTTT
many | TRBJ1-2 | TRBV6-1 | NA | CASSVLLGRTGYTF | TGTGCCAGCAGTGTTTTGCTAGGGAGGACTGGCTACACCTTC
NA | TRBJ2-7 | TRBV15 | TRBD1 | CATSNRGWDEEYF | TGTGCCACCAGTAACAGGGGCTGGGACGAGGAGTACTTC
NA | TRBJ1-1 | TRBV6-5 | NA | CASSYPTPGVNTEAFF | TGTGCCAGCAGTTACCCGACGCCAGGGGTGAACACTGAAGCTTTCTTT
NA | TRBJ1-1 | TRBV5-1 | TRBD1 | CASSLRDSLNTEAFF | TGCGCCAGCAGCCTCCGGGACAGCCTGAACACTGAAGCTTTCTTT
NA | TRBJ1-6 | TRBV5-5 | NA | CASSPGLNSSPLHF | TGTGCCAGCAGCCCGGGATTAAATAGTTCACCCCTCCACTTT
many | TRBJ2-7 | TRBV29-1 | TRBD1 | CSVRQGSQEQYF | TGCAGCGTTAGACAGGGGAGCCAGGAGCAGTACTTC
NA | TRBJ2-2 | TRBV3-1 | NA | CASSQDWVANTGELFF | TGTGCCAGCAGCCAAGACTGGGTTGCGAACACCGGGGAGCTGTTTTTT
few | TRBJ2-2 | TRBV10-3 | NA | CAISGDGENTGELFF | TGTGCCATCAGTGGGGACGGGGAGAACACCGGGGAGCTGTTTTTT